The clone carrying this T cell receptor (beta chain) was detected ten times or more. Antigen specificity is unknown. The data were obtained in a study of regulatory T cells in long-lasting Graves disease. Construction of TCR beta libraries relied on iRepertoire HTBI primers and on Arm-PCR targeting CDR3 regions. TCRdb independently ran MiXCR on the multiplex PCR reads; one entry per CDR3 protein. The sample consists of 650,000 to 700,000 distinct CDR3 sequences, 25% to 35% of them appearing once. Time point indicated: persistent/refractory GD, antithyroid drugs over 5 years with positive TRAb. The authors made the TCR library using RNA they extracted from PBMCs. EDTA tubes received 7.5 to 9 milliliters of collected peripheral blood. Trimming took 6 bases from V and 1 from J; bases not matched to a gene: 13. The CDR3 is 18 residues long. General study points: Gene preferences differed: TRBV28, TRBJ1-2, TRBJ2-5 in persistent cases. Persistent patients shared more public clonotypes (about 3,000) than newly diagnosed patients (about 940). Newly diagnosed Graves' patients exceeded persistent ones in TCR diversity.

The sequences come from peripheral blood mononuclear cells (PBMCs), collected when the disease was refractory, from a patient treated with antithyroid drugs. This chain connects TRBV12-3 or TRBV12-4 to TRBJ1-5; 9 nucleotides agree with TRBD1. The TCR was taken from a female donor with Graves disease. This CDR3 reads CASRPTGTGRGSNQPQHF. The CDR3 DNA reads as TGTGCCAGCAGACCTACCGGGACAGGGCGTGGGAGCAATCAGCCCCAGCATTTT.